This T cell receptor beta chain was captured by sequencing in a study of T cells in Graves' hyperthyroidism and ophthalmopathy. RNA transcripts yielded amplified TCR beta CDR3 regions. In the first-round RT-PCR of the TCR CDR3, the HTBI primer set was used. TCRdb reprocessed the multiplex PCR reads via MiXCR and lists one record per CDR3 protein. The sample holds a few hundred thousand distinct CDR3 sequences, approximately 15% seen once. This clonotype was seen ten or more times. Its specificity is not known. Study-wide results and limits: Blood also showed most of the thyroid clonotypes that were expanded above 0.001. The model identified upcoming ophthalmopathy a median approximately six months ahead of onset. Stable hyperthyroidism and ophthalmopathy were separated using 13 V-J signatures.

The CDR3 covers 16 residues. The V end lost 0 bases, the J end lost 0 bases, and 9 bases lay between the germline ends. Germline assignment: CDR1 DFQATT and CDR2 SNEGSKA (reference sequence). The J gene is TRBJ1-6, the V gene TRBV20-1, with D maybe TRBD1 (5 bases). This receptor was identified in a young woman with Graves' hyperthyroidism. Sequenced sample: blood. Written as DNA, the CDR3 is TGCAGTGCTAGAGATAGGAGGGGCTCCTATAATTCACCCCTCCACTTT. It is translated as CSARDRRGSYNSPLHF.